Each of the 27 T cell receptor beta chains below was sequenced from the same sample in a study of identical twins. TCRdb independently ran MiXCR on the 5' RACE reads; one entry per CDR3 protein. The data show under 800,000 distinct CDR3 sequences, over 20% seen once. A further study also used this sample, focusing on T cells expressing NK-cell markers.

Sequenced input: PBMCs. These receptors all come from a woman in her late teens or twenties in good health.

This clonotype was found a few times. This sequence joins TRBV20-1 and TRBJ2-1; D is perhaps TRBD2 (5 bases). The length of the CDR3 is 13 residues. CDR1 DFQATT and CDR2 SNEGSKA come from the germline V gene (reference sequence). V lost 2 bases and J 4 bases, leaving 9 bases between the germline ends. CDR3 coding DNA: TGCAGTGCTAGACCCCGGGGTTACAATGAGCAGTTCTTC. This gives the protein CSARPRGYNEQFF.

Comment on this clonotype: Germline is not matched at one junction end, which may reflect a read error. The genes are TRBV29-1 and TRBJ2-7, with D uncertain. The V gene's germline CDR1 is SQVTM and CDR2 ANQGSEA. CDR3 length: 14 amino acids. CDR3 sequence reads: CGVVPPTLSYEQYF. The CDR3 DNA is TGCGGCGTTGTTCCCCCGACACTCTCCTACGAGCAGTACTTC.

The chain has TRBV7-2 and TRBJ2-5; tentative D call: TRBD1 (5 bases). The CDR3 length is 14 residues. V was clipped by 5 bases and J by 0 bases, with 10 bases between them. Germline values: CDR1 SGHTA, CDR2 FQGNSA. The CDR3 spells CASSRQPYQETQYF. The CDR3 coding sequence is TGTGCCAGCAGCCGACAGCCGTACCAAGAGACCCAGTACTTC.

A few counts support this clonotype. The rearrangement uses TRBV20-1 and TRBJ2-7; TRBD2 matches 7 bases. The germline CDR1 and CDR2 sequences are DFQATT and SNEGSKA (reference sequence). Unmatched junction bases numbered 19, after V lost 5 bases and J lost 6 bases. This CDR3 has 16 amino acids. This CDR3 is CSAARRLAMTSSEQYF. Written as DNA, the CDR3 is TGCAGTGCTGCCCGGCGACTAGCAATGACTAGCTCCGAGCAGTACTTC.

V is TRBV29-1 and J is TRBJ2-5; D unresolved. Trimming cost V 0 bases and J 5 bases, with 7 bases left between them. CDR3 length: 12 residues. Germline V CDR1 and CDR2: SQVTM, ANQGSEA. The CDR3 nucleotides read TGCAGCGTTGAAGAGTCCTTGGAGACCCAGTACTTC. It yields the protein CSVEESLETQYF.

V and J are TRBV5-5 and TRBJ1-2; possible D gene TRBD1, 5 bases. Trimming left V 5 bases short and J 4 bases short, with 21 bases between. CDR1 SGHKS and CDR2 YYEKEE come from the germline V gene (reference sequence). The CDR3 sequence is 16 residues long. Here the CDR3 reads CASRIGQGRQFYGYTF. The CDR3 DNA is TGTGCCAGCAGGATCGGGCAGGGCAGGCAATTCTATGGCTACACCTTC.

The chain links TRBV6-1 to TRBJ2-7; D uncertain. The CDR3 has 14 residues. Trimming removed 5 bases at V and 2 bases at J, with 13 bases between. Germline V gene lookup returns CDR1 MNHNS and CDR2 SASEGT. This CDR3 reads CASSRPVLPYEQYF. DNA of the CDR3: TGTGCCAGCAGTAGACCAGTCCTGCCCTACGAGCAGTACTTC.

This chain uses TRBV27 with TRBJ2-5; D not certain. CDR3 length: 14 residues. Germline CDR1 is MNHEY and CDR2 is SMNVEV (reference sequence). Trimming removed 2 bases from V and 5 bases from J, with 12 bases in between. CDR3 region: CASSLGPLGETQYF. In nucleotides, the CDR3 is TGTGCCAGCAGTTTAGGGCCCCTCGGGGAGACCCAGTACTTC.

This clonotype was seen a few times. The chain links TRBV10-3 to TRBJ2-7, with unresolved D. Trimming removed 6 bases from V and 5 bases from J, with 11 bases in between. This CDR3 contains 12 residues. Germline lookup yields CDR1 ENHRY and CDR2 SYGVKD. This CDR3 is CAIRGTPDEQYF. The CDR3 DNA reads as TGTGCCATCAGGGGTACCCCTGACGAGCAGTACTTC.

The gene calls are TRBV6-2 or TRBV6-3 and TRBJ2-7; no reliable D call. The germline V gene has CDR1 MNHEY and CDR2 SVGEGT. CDR3 size: 13 residues. The V end lost 6 bases, the J end lost 6 bases, and 15 bases lay between the germline ends. The CDR3 protein is CASRGSGSREQYF. CDR3 DNA sequence: TGTGCCAGCAGAGGGTCCGGCTCGCGCGAGCAGTACTTC.

This clonotype was seen repeatedly, ten times or more. The V gene is TRBV20-1, the J gene TRBJ2-1; D not certain. This CDR3 comprises 11 residues. Germline lookup yields CDR1 DFQATT and CDR2 SNEGSKA (reference sequence). V was trimmed by 0 bases and J by 15 bases, leaving 12 bases between them. The DNA of the CDR3 is TGCAGTGCTAGAGATCAGACTTTTGCGTTCTTC. Amino acids: CSARDQTFAFF.

This clonotype was observed a handful of times. V gene TRBV29-1 combines with J gene TRBJ2-3, with D hard to call. The CDR3 consists of 12 residues. From germline, CDR1 is SQVTM and CDR2 ANQGSEA. With 6 bases removed from V and 6 bases from J, the gap between germline ends came to 13 bases. The CDR3 DNA reads TGCAGCGTCAACAAGCCCGAGGATACGCAGTATTTT. Translation: CSVNKPEDTQYF.

The rearrangement uses TRBV3-1 and TRBJ2-7; D is unresolved. The CDR3 consists of 12 residues. V was clipped by 4 bases and J by 9 bases, with 13 bases between them. Germline assignment: CDR1 LGHDT and CDR2 YNNKEL (reference sequence). The CDR3 here is CASSLAGLGQYF. CDR3 DNA: TGTGCCAGCAGCCTGGCCGGGCTAGGGCAGTACTTC.

This clonotype was seen at least ten times. The rearrangement joins TRBV29-1 to TRBJ2-7; TRBD1 might be the D (7 bases). The CDR3 consists of 15 residues. V was shortened by 4 bases and J by 0 bases, with 16 bases between the two germline ends. Germline V gene data show CDR1 as SQVTM and CDR2 as ANQGSEA. The DNA of the CDR3 is TGCAGCGTTGTTCGCGCGGGACAGAGCTCCTACGAGCAGTACTTC. It encodes CSVVRAGQSSYEQYF.

The rearrangement links TRBV20-1 to TRBJ2-1, with 12 bases matching TRBD2. CDR3 size: 14 residues. Germline trimming cut 5 bases from V and 5 bases from J; bases unmatched to any gene: 4. CDR1 is DFQATT, CDR2 SNEGSKA, per germline (reference sequence). The CDR3 DNA is TGCAGTGCTCGACTAGCGGGGGCCGACAATGAGCAGTTCTTC. Residues: CSARLAGADNEQFF.

DNA for the CDR3: TGTGCCAGCTCACCACCGGGGGACCGGGGCAATCAGCCCCAGCATTTT. Translating it yields CASSPPGDRGNQPQHF. The chain couples TRBV18 to TRBJ1-5, with D maybe TRBD1 (5 bases). The CDR3 covers 16 residues. Germline assignment: CDR1 KGHSH and CDR2 LQKENI. V was trimmed by 0 bases and J by 2 bases, leaving 11 bases between them.

This chain links TRBV9 with TRBJ2-2, with TRBD1 identical over 7 bases. The CDR3 loop spans 16 amino acids. Looked up from germline, CDR1 is SGDLS and CDR2 is YYNGEE. After removal of 0 bases from V and 1 base from J, the junction contained 3 bases not matched to a gene. CDR3 sequence reads: CASSVARGRNTGELFF. CDR3 DNA: TGTGCCAGCAGCGTAGCGAGGGGGCGGAACACCGGGGAGCTGTTTTTT.

This clonotype was seen only a few times. CDR3: CASSLLAGGPLGFNEQFF. In nucleotides, the CDR3 is TGTGCCAGCAGCCTACTAGCGGGGGGGCCATTAGGATTTAATGAGCAGTTCTTC. J is TRBJ2-1 and V is TRBV5-6; TRBD2 agrees at 13 bases. The CDR3 is 18 residues long. Germline V gives CDR1 SGHDT, CDR2 YYEEEE. V trimming: 4 bases; J trimming: 7 bases; junction bases outside the gene matches: 14.

This clonotype was observed a few times. V and J are TRBV12-3 or TRBV12-4 and TRBJ2-2; weak D call: TRBD1 (6 bases). Trimming removed 6 bases from V and 1 base from J, with 18 bases in between. The CDR3 runs to 17 residues. The CDR3 here is CASRPSSGAKNTGELFF. In DNA form, the CDR3 reads TGTGCCAGCAGACCCAGCTCAGGGGCCAAGAACACCGGGGAGCTGTTTTTT.

This clonotype was detected a few times. The chain links TRBV9 to TRBJ2-3; maybe TRBD2 (7 bases). V lost 0 bases and J lost 4, with 12 bases in between. Per the germline V gene, CDR1 is SGDLS and CDR2 is YYNGEE. The CDR3 covers 15 residues. CDR3 DNA sequence: TGTGCCAGCAGCGTAGCGGGGGGCCCAGCAGATACGCAGTATTTT. Residues: CASSVAGGPADTQYF.

This clonotype was counted a few times. This rearrangement joins TRBV6-1 to TRBJ2-2; 16 bases match TRBD2. The CDR3 contains 17 residues. V lost 6 bases to trimming and J lost 3 bases; unmatched junction nucleotides: 4. Per the germline V gene, CDR1 is MNHNS and CDR2 is SASEGT. CDR3 in DNA: TGTGCCAGCAGCCCGGGACTAGCGGGAGGGTACACCGGGGAGCTGTTTTTT. Its translation: CASSPGLAGGYTGELFF.

This clonotype has only a few counts. J is TRBJ2-1 and V is TRBV10-3; TRBD2 matches at 12 bases. Germline assignment: CDR1 ENHRY and CDR2 SYGVKD. The CDR3 has 19 amino acids. The junction had 12 bases not matched to a gene; V was cut back by 6 bases and J by 0 bases. CDR3 region: CAIRSSGTSGPSSYNEQFF. For the CDR3, the DNA is TGTGCCATCAGGAGCTCCGGGACTAGCGGGCCGAGCTCCTACAATGAGCAGTTCTTC.

This clonotype appeared many times. V and J are TRBV7-8 and TRBJ1-1, with a weak D call TRBD1 (5 bases). V shed 8 bases and J shed 2 bases, with 15 bases lying between them. The CDR3 runs to 14 residues. In germline, CDR1 is SGHVS, CDR2 FQNEAQ. The CDR3 here is CASSPQTGNTEAFF. The CDR3 DNA is TGTGCCAGCTCACCTCAAACAGGAAACACTGAAGCTTTCTTT.

As concerns this clonotype: This may arise from a read error, as a much more abundant clone is one base away. The gene calls are TRBV20-1 and TRBJ2-3, with D possibly called TRBD1 or TRBD2 (5 bases each). The CDR3 loop spans 16 amino acids. Germline V gives CDR1 DFQATT, CDR2 SNEGSKA (reference sequence). The CDR3 nucleotides are TGCTGTGCTAGACCCGGGACCTCTCCCTTCACAGATACGCAGTATTTT. This encodes CCARPGTSPFTDTQYF.

This chain joins TRBV20-1 and TRBJ2-3, with 8 nucleotides matching TRBD2. This CDR3 spans 14 amino acids. V was pared by 5 bases and J by 1 base, with 5 bases of the junction left unmatched. Germline CDR1 DFQATT, CDR2 SNEGSKA (reference sequence). The CDR3 region has the DNA TGCAGTGCTCCCCGGGGGGGGGGCACAGATACGCAGTATTTT. Protein product: CSAPRGGGTDTQYF.

This clonotype was picked up a small number of times. The chain employs TRBV28 and TRBJ2-7, with 7 bases that match TRBD1. CDR1 is MDHEN, CDR2 SYDVKM, per germline. The CDR3 spans 12 residues. V lost 8 bases to trimming and J lost 2 bases; unmatched junction nucleotides: 3. DNA for the CDR3: TGTGCCAGCGGGGACAGAACCTACGAGCAGTACTTC. It yields the protein CASGDRTYEQYF.

This clonotype came up many times. The chain uses TRBV6-5 and TRBJ1-2, with D possibly TRBD1 on 5 matching bases. V gave up 0 bases and J gave up 4 bases, with 9 bases separating them. CDR1 and CDR2 (germline): MNHEY, SVGAGI. The CDR3 is made up of 14 amino acids. The CDR3: CASSYSRGGYGYTF. CDR3 coding DNA: TGTGCCAGCAGTTACTCAAGGGGAGGCTATGGCTACACCTTC.